Below are 20 T cell receptor beta chains sequenced from a single sample in a study of blood T cell repertoires in COVID-19. Assay: immunoSEQ multiplex PCR; the TCRdb copy retains only in-frame clones and omits some. The sample comprises some 200,000 clones, roughly 80% of which are singletons, and 10% to 15% rests with the top ten. Material: PBMCs or T cells enriched from blood (not recorded which). All receptors derive from a man in his forties who had recovered from COVID-19.

The chain recombines TRBV28 with TRBJ1-2; D may be TRBD1 (6 bases). Germline CDR1 and CDR2: MDHEN and SYDVKM. V was cut by 6 bases and J by 7 bases, with 12 bases left in between. This CDR3 has 12 residues. CDR3 region: CASSQGLGGYTF. The DNA for the CDR3 is TGTGCCAGCAGCCAGGGGCTCGGTGGCTACACCTTC.

The chain employs TRBV27 and TRBJ2-5, with TRBD2 matching 10 bases. J lost 5 bases, V lost 9 bases, and 6 bases had no gene match. Germline V gene sequence: CDR1 MNHEY, CDR2 SMNVEV (reference sequence). The CDR3 has 13 amino acids. CDR3 amino acids: CASRLAGYETQYF. As DNA, the CDR3 is TGTGCCAGTCGACTAGCGGGTTATGAGACCCAGTACTTC.

Here the CDR3 DNA reads TGTGCCAGCAGTTACGGGGGGAATCAAGCCTACGAGCAGTACTTC. Amino acids: CASSYGGNQAYEQYF. The chain uses TRBV6-6 and TRBJ2-7, with D maybe TRBD2 (6 bases). V dropped 2 bases and J dropped 2 bases, with 13 bases sitting between them. The CDR3 consists of 15 residues. The germline V gene has CDR1 MNHNY and CDR2 SVGAGI (reference sequence).

The chain links TRBV7-3 to TRBJ2-1; 10 bases match TRBD2. The length of the CDR3 is 15 residues. Trimming at V came to 2 bases and at J to 8 bases, leaving 6 bases not matched to a gene. Germline V lookup: CDR1 SGHTA, CDR2 FQGTGA. CDR3 residues: CASSLGVAGGDEQFF. The CDR3 nucleotides are TGTGCCAGCAGCTTAGGTGTAGCGGGGGGCGATGAGCAGTTCTTC.

The CDR3 coding sequence is TGTGCCAGCAGTTTATGGAAACAGGGGATGGGCTACACCTTC. It specifies CASSLWKQGMGYTF. The chain employs TRBV27 and TRBJ1-2, with 7 bases that match TRBD1. Unmatched junction bases numbered 7, after V lost 1 base and J lost 8 bases. This CDR3 spans 14 amino acids. Germline V lookup: CDR1 MNHEY, CDR2 SMNVEV (reference sequence).

A single count supports this clone. This chain uses TRBV10-3 with TRBJ2-5; TRBD2 matches at 14 bases. Per germline, CDR1 ENHRY and CDR2 SYGVKD. CDR3 size: 18 residues. Trimming at V came to 3 bases and at J to 5 bases, leaving 11 bases not matched to a gene. The CDR3 reads CAISEAGTSGRIGETQYF. In DNA form, the CDR3 reads TGTGCCATCAGTGAAGCCGGGACTAGCGGGAGAATTGGGGAGACCCAGTACTTC.

This clone was seen only a few times. The rearrangement joins TRBV5-4 to TRBJ1-2, with 8 bases that match TRBD1. The V gene end was trimmed by 3 bases and the J gene end by 8 bases; junction bases not matched to a gene: 12. The CDR3 covers 15 residues. Germline assignment: CDR1 SGHNT and CDR2 YYREEE (reference sequence). In nucleotides, the CDR3 is TGTGCCAGCAGCTCGAAAGGACAGGGCAGACAGGGCTACACCTTC. Amino acids: CASSSKGQGRQGYTF.

The chain has TRBV4-2 and TRBJ2-1; 10 bases map to TRBD2. V lost 0 bases, J lost 5 bases, and 13 bases stayed unmatched. In germline, CDR1 is LGHNA, CDR2 YNFKEQ. This CDR3 contains 19 residues. In DNA form, the CDR3 reads TGTGCCAGCAGCCAAGAGAGGGCTAGCGGGAGAAGAGGGGACAATGAGCAGTTCTTC. The encoded protein is CASSQERASGRRGDNEQFF.

The chain uses TRBV18 and TRBJ1-4; 9 bases align to TRBD1. The germline V gene has CDR1 KGHSH and CDR2 LQKENI. Trimming removed 6 bases from V and 7 bases from J; junction bases left unmatched: 6. This CDR3 spans 14 amino acids. CDR3 bases: TGTGCCAGCTCGCGGACAGGGGAAGGTGAAAAACTGTTTTTT. This gives the protein CASSRTGEGEKLFF.

Comments on this clone: The sample carries other DNA sequences with the same CDR3. CDR3 region: CASRQGATNEKLFF. As DNA, the CDR3 is TGTGCCAGCCGACAGGGGGCAACTAATGAAAAACTGTTTTTT. The gene calls are TRBV10-3 and TRBJ1-4; the match to TRBD1 covers 9 bases. The germline V gene encodes CDR1 ENHRY and CDR2 SYGVKD. J was trimmed by 0 bases and V by 10 bases; bases with no gene match: 3. The length of the CDR3 is 14 residues.

The rearrangement links TRBV12-5 to TRBJ2-1; the match to TRBD2 covers 13 bases. CDR3 length: 18 amino acids. V trimming: 0 bases; J trimming: 9 bases; junction bases outside the gene matches: 11. Per the germline V gene, CDR1 is LGHNT and CDR2 is FRNRAP. The CDR3 nucleotides are TGTGCTAGTGGTTTGGTAGTCAGCACTAGCGGGAGGGACACTGAGCAGTTCTTC. Translating it yields CASGLVVSTSGRDTEQFF.

The chain links TRBV11-2 to TRBJ2-2; D uncertain. This CDR3 comprises 16 residues. Trimming removed 1 base from V and 7 bases from J, with 16 bases in between. Germline-derived CDR1 and CDR2 are SGHAT and FQNNGV. The CDR3 region has the DNA TGTGCCAGCAGCTTAGTCGCAGGTCTTATTGGCGGGGAGCTGTTTTTT. Translated: CASSLVAGLIGGELFF.

The chain recombines TRBV7-8 with TRBJ1-6; 7 bases are shared with TRBD1. After removal of 5 bases from V and 14 bases from J, the junction contained 6 bases not matched to a gene. This CDR3 is 12 amino acids long. In germline, CDR1 is SGHVS, CDR2 FQNEAQ. In DNA, the CDR3 is TGTGCCAGCAGCCGACAGGGTCAGACCCTCCACTTT. It codes for CASSRQGQTLHF.

The V and J genes are TRBV11-2 and TRBJ2-3; 7 bases line up with TRBD2. Germline loops: CDR1 SGHAT, CDR2 FQNNGV. This CDR3 spans 17 amino acids. Losses at the gene ends were 5 bases for V and 0 bases for J; bases not matched to a gene: 11. DNA for the CDR3: TGTGCCAGCAGCCCAAGGTCAGCGGGGACTAGCACAGATACGCAGTATTTT. It translates to CASSPRSAGTSTDTQYF.

The chain has TRBV7-2 and TRBJ1-2, with TRBD1 matching over 7 bases. J gave up 8 bases and V 6 bases, and 12 bases lay outside the gene matches. Germline V gene data show CDR1 as SGHTA and CDR2 as FQGNSA. This CDR3 region has 14 residues. CDR3 sequence: CASSSQGGPRGYTF. The CDR3 bases are TGTGCCAGCAGTTCCCAGGGGGGCCCTAGAGGCTACACCTTC.

The rearrangement uses TRBV28 and TRBJ2-7; 7 positions agree with TRBD1. The CDR3 runs 13 residues. Germline V gene sequence: CDR1 MDHEN, CDR2 SYDVKM. J was trimmed by 4 bases and V by 4 bases; bases with no gene match: 4. The CDR3 protein is CASSSPDRYEQYF. DNA of the CDR3: TGTGCCAGCAGTTCCCCGGACAGGTACGAGCAGTACTTC. The whole variable domain, remainder taken from reference TRBV28 and TRBJ2-7, is DVKVTQSSRYLVKRTGEKVFLECVQDMDHENMFWYRQDPGLGLRLIYFSYDVKMKEKGDIPEGYSVSREKKERFSLILESASTNQTSMYLCASSSPDRYEQYFGPGTRLTVT.

This chain joins TRBV4-1 and TRBJ2-2, with 7 bases matching TRBD1. The trim removed 4 bases at V and 4 bases at J, leaving 12 bases unmatched. CDR3 length: 17 amino acids. Germline CDR1 MGHRA, CDR2 YSYEKL. The DNA for the CDR3 is TGCGCCAGCAGCCCAAGAACCGAACAGGGGACCACCGGGGAGCTGTTTTTT. As protein: CASSPRTEQGTTGELFF.

This clone was detected only once. The chain links TRBV11-2 to TRBJ2-3; D uncertain. Germline lookup yields CDR1 SGHAT and CDR2 FQNNGV. This CDR3 has 14 residues. Trimming pared 1 base from V and 2 bases from J, leaving 7 bases between. CDR3 in DNA: TGTGCCAGCAGCTTAGTGACATACACAGATACGCAGTATTTT. Residues: CASSLVTYTDTQYF.

The chain recombines TRBV5-5 with TRBJ1-5, with a tentative D call TRBD1 (6 bases). Germline V CDR1 and CDR2: SGHKS, YYEKEE (reference sequence). The V gene lost 1 base and the J gene lost 1 base, with 9 bases spanning the gap. This CDR3 region has 15 residues. This CDR3 reads CASSLTGTSNQPQHF. Here the CDR3 DNA reads TGTGCCAGCAGCTTGACAGGGACAAGCAATCAGCCCCAGCATTTT.

In DNA form, the CDR3 reads TGTGCCAGCAGCGCCGAGAGAGGGGGATACACCGGGGAGCTGTTTTTT. This translates into CASSAERGGYTGELFF. The V call is TRBV9, the J call TRBJ2-2; D may be TRBD1 (6 bases). This CDR3 has 16 amino acids. V lost 3 bases and J lost 3, with 15 bases in between. Germline CDR1 SGDLS, CDR2 YYNGEE.